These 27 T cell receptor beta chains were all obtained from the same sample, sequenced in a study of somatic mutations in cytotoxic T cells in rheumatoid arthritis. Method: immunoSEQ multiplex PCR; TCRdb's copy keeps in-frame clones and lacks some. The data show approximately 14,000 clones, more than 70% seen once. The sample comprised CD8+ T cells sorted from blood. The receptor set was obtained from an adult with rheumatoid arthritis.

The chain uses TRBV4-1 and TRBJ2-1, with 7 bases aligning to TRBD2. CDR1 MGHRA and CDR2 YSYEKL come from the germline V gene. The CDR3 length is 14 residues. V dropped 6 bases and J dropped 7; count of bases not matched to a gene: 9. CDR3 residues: CASSRAGEANEQFF. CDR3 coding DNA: TGCGCCAGCAGTCGCGCGGGAGAGGCAAATGAGCAGTTCTTC.

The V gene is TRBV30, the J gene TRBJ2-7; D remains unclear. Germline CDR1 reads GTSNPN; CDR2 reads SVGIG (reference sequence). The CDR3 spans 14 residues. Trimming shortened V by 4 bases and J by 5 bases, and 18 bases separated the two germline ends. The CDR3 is CAWNLQLPRDEQYF. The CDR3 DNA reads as TGTGCCTGGAACCTACAGCTTCCTCGGGACGAGCAGTACTTC.

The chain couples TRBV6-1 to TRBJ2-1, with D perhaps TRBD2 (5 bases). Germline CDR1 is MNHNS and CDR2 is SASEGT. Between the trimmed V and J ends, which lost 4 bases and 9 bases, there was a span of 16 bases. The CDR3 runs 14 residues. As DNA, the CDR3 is TGTGCCAGCAGTGTTGGCGAGGGTGTAAGTGAGCAGTTCTTC. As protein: CASSVGEGVSEQFF.

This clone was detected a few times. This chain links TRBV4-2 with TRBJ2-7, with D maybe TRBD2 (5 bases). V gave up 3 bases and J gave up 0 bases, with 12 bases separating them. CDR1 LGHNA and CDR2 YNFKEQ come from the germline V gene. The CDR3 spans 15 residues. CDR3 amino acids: CASSHGVTSSYEQYF. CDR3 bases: TGTGCCAGCAGCCACGGGGTTACCAGCTCCTACGAGCAGTACTTC.

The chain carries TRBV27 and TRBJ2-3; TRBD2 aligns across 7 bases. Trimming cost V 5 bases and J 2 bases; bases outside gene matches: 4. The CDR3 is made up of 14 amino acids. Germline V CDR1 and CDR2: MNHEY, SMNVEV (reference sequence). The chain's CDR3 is CASSMGLHTDTQYF. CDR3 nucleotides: TGTGCCAGCAGTATGGGACTACACACAGATACGCAGTATTTT.

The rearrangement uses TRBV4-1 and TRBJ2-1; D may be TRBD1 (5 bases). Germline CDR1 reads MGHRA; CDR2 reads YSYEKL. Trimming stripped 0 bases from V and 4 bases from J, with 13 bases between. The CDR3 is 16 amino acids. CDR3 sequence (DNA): TGCGCCAGCAGCCAAGATCTCGACAGTTTATACAATGAGCAGTTCTTC. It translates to CASSQDLDSLYNEQFF.

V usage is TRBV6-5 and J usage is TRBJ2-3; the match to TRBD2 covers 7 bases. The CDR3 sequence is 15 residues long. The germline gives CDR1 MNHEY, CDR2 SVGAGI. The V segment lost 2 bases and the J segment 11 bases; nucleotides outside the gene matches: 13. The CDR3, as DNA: TGTGCCAGCAGTTACAACCCTTCAAGCGGGGAAGGGCAGTATTTT. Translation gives CASSYNPSSGEGQYF.

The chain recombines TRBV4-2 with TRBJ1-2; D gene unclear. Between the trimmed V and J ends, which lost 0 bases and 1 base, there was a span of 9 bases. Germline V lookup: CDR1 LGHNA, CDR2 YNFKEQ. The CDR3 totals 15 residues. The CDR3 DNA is TGTGCCAGCAGCCAAGAATCATTAAGTAACTATGGCTACACCTTC. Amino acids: CASSQESLSNYGYTF.

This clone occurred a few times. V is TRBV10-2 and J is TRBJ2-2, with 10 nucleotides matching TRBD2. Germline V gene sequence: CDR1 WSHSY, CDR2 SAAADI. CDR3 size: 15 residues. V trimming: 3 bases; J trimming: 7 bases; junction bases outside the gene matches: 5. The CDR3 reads CASSDGTSEVGELFF. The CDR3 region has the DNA TGCGCCAGCAGTGATGGGACTAGCGAGGTCGGGGAGCTGTTTTTT.

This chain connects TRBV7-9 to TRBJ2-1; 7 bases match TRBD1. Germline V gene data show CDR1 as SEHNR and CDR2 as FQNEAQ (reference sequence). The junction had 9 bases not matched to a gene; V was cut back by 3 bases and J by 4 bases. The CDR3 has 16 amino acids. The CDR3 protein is CASSFPGTAKYNEQFF. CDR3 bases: TGTGCCAGCAGCTTTCCCGGGACAGCAAAATACAATGAGCAGTTCTTC.

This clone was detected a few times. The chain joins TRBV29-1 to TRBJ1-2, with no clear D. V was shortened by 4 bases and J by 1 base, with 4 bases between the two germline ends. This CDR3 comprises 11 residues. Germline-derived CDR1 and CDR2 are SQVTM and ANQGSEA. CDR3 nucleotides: TGCAGCGTTGCAAGTAACTATGGCTACACCTTC. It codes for CSVASNYGYTF.

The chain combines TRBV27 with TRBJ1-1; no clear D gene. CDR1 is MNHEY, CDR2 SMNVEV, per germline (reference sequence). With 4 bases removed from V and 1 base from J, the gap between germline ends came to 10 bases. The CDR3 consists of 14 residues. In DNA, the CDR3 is TGTGCCAGCAGTTCTGGGAGCCCGAACACTGAAGCTTTCTTT. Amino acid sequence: CASSSGSPNTEAFF.

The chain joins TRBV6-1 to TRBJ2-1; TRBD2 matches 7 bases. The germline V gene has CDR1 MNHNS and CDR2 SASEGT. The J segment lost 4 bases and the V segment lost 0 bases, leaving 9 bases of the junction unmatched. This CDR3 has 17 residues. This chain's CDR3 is CASSEAWASGPYNEQFF. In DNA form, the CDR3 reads TGTGCCAGCAGTGAAGCCTGGGCTAGCGGCCCATACAATGAGCAGTTCTTC.

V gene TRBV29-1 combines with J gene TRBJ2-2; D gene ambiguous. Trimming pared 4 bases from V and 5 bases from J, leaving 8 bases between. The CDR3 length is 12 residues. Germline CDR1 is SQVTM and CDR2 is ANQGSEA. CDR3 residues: CSVGAETGELFF. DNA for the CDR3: TGCAGCGTTGGGGCCGAAACCGGGGAGCTGTTTTTT.

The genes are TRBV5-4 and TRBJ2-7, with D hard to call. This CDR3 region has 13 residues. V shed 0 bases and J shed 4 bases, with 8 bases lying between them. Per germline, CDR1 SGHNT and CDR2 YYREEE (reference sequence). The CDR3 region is CASSLGVVYEQYF. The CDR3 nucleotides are TGTGCCAGCAGCTTGGGAGTCGTTTACGAGCAGTACTTC. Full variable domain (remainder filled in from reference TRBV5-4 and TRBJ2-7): ETGVTQSPTHLIKTRGQQVTLRCSSQSGHNTVSWYQQALGQGPQFIFQYYREEENGRGNFPPRFSGLQFPNYSSELNVNALELDDSALYLCASSLGVVYEQYFGPGTRLTVT.

The CDR3 here is CSVVRGAEYEQYF. The CDR3 nucleotides are TGCAGCGTGGTACGAGGGGCGGAGTACGAGCAGTACTTC. J is TRBJ2-7 and V is TRBV29-1; possibly TRBD1 or TRBD2 for D (5 bases each). The CDR3 consists of 13 residues. V lost 6 bases, J lost 4 bases, and 16 bases lay in between. Germline CDR1 and CDR2: SQVTM and ANQGSEA.

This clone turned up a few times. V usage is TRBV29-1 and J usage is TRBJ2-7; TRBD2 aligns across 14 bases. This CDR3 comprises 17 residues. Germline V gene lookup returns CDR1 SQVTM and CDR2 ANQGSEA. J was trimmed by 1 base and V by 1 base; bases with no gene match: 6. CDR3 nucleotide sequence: TGCAGCGTTGAAGTTGGGGGACTAGCGGGAGTTTCCTACGAGCAGTACTTC. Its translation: CSVEVGGLAGVSYEQYF.

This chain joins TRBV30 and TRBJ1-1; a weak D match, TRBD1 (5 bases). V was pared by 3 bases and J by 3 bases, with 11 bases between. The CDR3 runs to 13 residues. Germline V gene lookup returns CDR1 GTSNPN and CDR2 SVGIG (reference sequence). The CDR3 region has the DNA TGTGCCTGGAGAACACGGGGGTACACTGAAGCTTTCTTT. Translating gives CAWRTRGYTEAFF.

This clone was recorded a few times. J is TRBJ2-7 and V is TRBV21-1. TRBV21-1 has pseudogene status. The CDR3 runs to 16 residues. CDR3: CASSKGEGPSTYEQYF. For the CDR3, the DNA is TGTGCCAGCAGCAAGGGTGAGGGGCCTTCTACCTACGAGCAGTACTTC.

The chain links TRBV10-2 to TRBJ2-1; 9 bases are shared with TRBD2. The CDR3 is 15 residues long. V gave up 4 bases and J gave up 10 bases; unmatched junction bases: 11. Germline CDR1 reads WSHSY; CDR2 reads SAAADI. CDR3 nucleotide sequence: TGCGCCAGCAGTGTTCTGGCGGGGGGGCCTGGGGAGCAGTTCTTC. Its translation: CASSVLAGGPGEQFF.

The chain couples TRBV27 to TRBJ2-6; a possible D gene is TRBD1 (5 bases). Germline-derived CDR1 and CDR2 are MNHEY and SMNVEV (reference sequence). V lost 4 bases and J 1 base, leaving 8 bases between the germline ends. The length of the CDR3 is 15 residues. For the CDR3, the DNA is TGTGCCAGCAGTTCTCGGACATCTGGGGCCAACGTCCTGACTTTC. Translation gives CASSSRTSGANVLTF.

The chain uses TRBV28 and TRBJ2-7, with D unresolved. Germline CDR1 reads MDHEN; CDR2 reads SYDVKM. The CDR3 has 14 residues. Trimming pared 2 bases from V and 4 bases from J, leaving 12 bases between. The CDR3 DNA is TGTGCCAGCAGTTTAAGCCTAAGGATGTACGAGCAGTACTTC. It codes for CASSLSLRMYEQYF.

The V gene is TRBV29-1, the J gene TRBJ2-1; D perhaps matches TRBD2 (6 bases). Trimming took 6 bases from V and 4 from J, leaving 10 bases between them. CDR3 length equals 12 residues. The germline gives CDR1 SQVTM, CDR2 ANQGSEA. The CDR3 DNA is TGCAGCGTCCCCGGAGGGTACAATGAGCAGTTCTTC. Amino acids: CSVPGGYNEQFF.

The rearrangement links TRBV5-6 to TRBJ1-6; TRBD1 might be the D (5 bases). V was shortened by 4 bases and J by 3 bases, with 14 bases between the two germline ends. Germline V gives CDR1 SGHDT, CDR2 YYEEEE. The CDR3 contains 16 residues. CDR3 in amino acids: CASSRQGLDYNSPLHF. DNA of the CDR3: TGTGCCAGCAGCCGGCAGGGTCTGGACTATAATTCACCCCTCCACTTT.

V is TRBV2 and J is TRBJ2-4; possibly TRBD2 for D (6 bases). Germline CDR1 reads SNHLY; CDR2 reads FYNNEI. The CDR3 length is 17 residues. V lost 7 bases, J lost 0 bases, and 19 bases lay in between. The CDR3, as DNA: TGTGCCAGCATGGGCGGTAGCGGCCAACTAGCCAAAAACATTCAGTACTTC. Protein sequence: CASMGGSGQLAKNIQYF.

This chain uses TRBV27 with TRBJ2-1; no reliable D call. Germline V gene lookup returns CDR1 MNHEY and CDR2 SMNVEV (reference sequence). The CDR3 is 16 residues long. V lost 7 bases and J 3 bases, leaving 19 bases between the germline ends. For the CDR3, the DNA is TGTGCCAGCACTTACGGGCCATACCCTTACTACAATGAGCAGTTCTTC. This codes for CASTYGPYPYYNEQFF.

The CDR3 DNA follows: TGTGCCAGTAGTAGCCCCGGGACAGGGGAAGATAATTCACCCCTCCACTTT. It codes for CASSSPGTGEDNSPLHF. The chain links TRBV19 to TRBJ1-6; 10 bases agree with TRBD1. The junction had 8 bases not matched to a gene; V was cut back by 4 bases and J by 5 bases. The CDR3 is 17 residues long. The germline gives CDR1 LNHDA, CDR2 SQIVND (reference sequence). Combining the CDR3 with reference TRBV19 and TRBJ1-6 gives the whole variable domain DGGITQSPKYLFRKEGQNVTLSCEQNLNHDAMYWYRQDPGQGLRLIYYSQIVNDFQKGDIAEGYSVSREKKESFPLTVTSAQKNPTAFYLCASSSPGTGEDNSPLHFGNGTRLTVT.